This TCR beta chain was captured by sequencing in a study of cytomegalovirus exposure and HLA in healthy donors. The PCR ran on 60 Vbeta and 13 Jbeta primers. This table comes from immunoSEQ multiplex PCR, and its TCRdb copy is limited to in-frame clones, with some not included. The data hold about 110,000 clones, with approximately 70% observed a single time. Germline CDR1 reads MGHDK; CDR2 reads SYGVNS. This CDR3 region has 15 residues. V was cut by 3 bases and J by 2 bases, with 11 bases left in between. In its sample, this clone was seen once. Specimen: PBMCs. This chain connects TRBV25-1 to TRBJ2-1, with D maybe TRBD2 (5 bases). The TCR originated in a man aged 25 to 40 in good health and CMV-seropositive. CDR3 amino acids: CASSESSPTYNEQFF. The CDR3 nucleotides read TGTGCCAGCAGTGAGTCTAGCCCTACCTACAATGAGCAGTTCTTC.